A selection of T cell receptor beta chains follows, all from one sample in a study of T cells in tuberculosis. Only in-frame clones appear in the TCRdb table, and some are missing; sequencing was by immunoSEQ multiplex PCR. The table shows thousands of clones, with approximately 95% occurring only once. The specimen sequenced was PBMCs. Receptor source: an adult with tuberculosis. CDR3s include the opening cysteine and the closing phenylalanine or tryptophan. D genes are given only for firm matches. Clone size is not always given. Where it is, it says once, few, many or a class for expanded clones.

TRBV9	TRBJ2-3	NA	NA	CASTGRTEHQGGGSTDTQYF	TGTGCCAGCACCGGTCGAACTGAGCACCAGGGAGGTGGGAGCACAGATACGCAGTATTTT
TRBV7-8	TRBJ1-2	NA	TRBD1	CASSSETGFGGYTF	TGTGCCAGCAGCTCGGAGACAGGGTTCGGGGGCTACACCTTC
TRBV5-1	TRBJ2-7	NA	TRBD1	CASSLDQGAAYEQYF	TGCGCCAGCAGCTTGGACCAGGGGGCCGCCTACGAGCAGTACTTC
TRBV6-1	TRBJ2-3	NA	NA	CASSEIWRDTQYF	TGTGCCAGCAGTGAAATCTGGAGAGATACGCAGTATTTT
TRBV28	TRBJ2-3	once	TRBD2	CATDLAGGMTDTQYF	TGTGCCACCGATCTAGCGGGAGGGATGACAGATACGCAGTATTTT
TRBV19	TRBJ2-5	NA	NA	CASSIGNLETQYF	TGTGCCAGTAGTATCGGTAACCTAGAGACCCAGTACTTC
TRBV4-1	TRBJ2-7	NA	TRBD1	CASSPGTGNYEQYF	TGCGCCAGCAGCCCGGGGACAGGGAACTACGAGCAGTACTTC
TRBV7-9	TRBJ2-3	once	TRBD2	CASSASGTRTDTQYF	TGTGCCAGCAGCGCTAGCGGGACTCGTACAGATACGCAGTATTTT
TRBV10-3	TRBJ1-4	NA	TRBD1	CATSGQGYEKLFF	TGTGCCACCTCGGGACAGGGGTATGAAAAACTGTTTTTT
TRBV5-5	TRBJ2-1	NA	NA	CASSLESVSEQFF	TGTGCCAGCAGCTTGGAAAGCGTAAGTGAGCAGTTCTTC
TRBV7-3	TRBJ2-7	NA	NA	CASSLTGQSEQYF	TGTGCCAGCAGCTTAACTGGGCAAAGCGAGCAGTACTTC
TRBV7-2	TRBJ2-1	NA	TRBD2	CASSPQRGDNEQFF	TGTGCCAGCAGCCCTCAACGGGGGGATAATGAGCAGTTCTTC
TRBV2	TRBJ2-3	NA	NA	CASRGQGGTDTQYF	TGTGCCAGCAGGGGACAAGGCGGGACAGATACGCAGTATTTT
TRBV5-6	TRBJ1-2	NA	TRBD1	CASSLTGVSGYTF	TGTGCCAGCAGCTTGACAGGGGTTAGCGGCTACACCTTC
TRBV19	TRBJ2-5	NA	TRBD2	CASSTRGFAGGLQETQYF	TGTGCCAGTAGTACCCGGGGGTTTGCGGGGGGCCTCCAAGAGACCCAGTACTTC
TRBV2	TRBJ2-7	few	NA	CASSEDEGQYF	TGTGCCAGCAGTGAAGATGAGGGGCAGTACTTC
TRBV6-5	TRBJ1-1	NA	NA	CASSQYREPAFF	TGTGCCAGCAGTCAATACAGGGAACCCGCTTTCTTT
TRBV6-4	TRBJ2-3	once	TRBD2	CASSDGTSGGADTQYF	TGTGCCAGCAGTGACGGGACTAGCGGGGGCGCAGATACGCAGTATTTT
TRBV4-1	TRBJ2-1	NA	NA	CASSQVMGLRDPEQFF	TGCGCCAGCAGCCAAGTAATGGGACTGAGGGATCCTGAGCAGTTCTTC
TRBV13	TRBJ2-3	NA	NA	CASSLGAGSTDTQYF	TGTGCCAGCAGCTTAGGCGCGGGTAGCACAGATACGCAGTATTTT
TRBV10-3	TRBJ2-1	NA	NA	CAIKRAGSYNEQFF	TGTGCCATCAAACGGGCAGGGTCCTACAATGAGCAGTTCTTC
TRBV15	TRBJ1-1	once	NA	CATSRESMNTEAFF	TGTGCCACCAGCAGAGAGAGCATGAACACTGAAGCTTTCTTT
TRBV5-1	TRBJ1-1	once	NA	CASSTSSTEAFF	TGCGCCAGCAGTACTTCCTCGACTGAAGCTTTCTTT
TRBV7-2	TRBJ2-1	NA	TRBD2	CASSPRRAGGSNEQFF	TGTGCCAGCAGCCCGAGACGGGCGGGAGGGTCCAATGAGCAGTTCTTC
TRBV7-9	TRBJ1-5	NA	NA	CASSRGNQPQHF	TGTGCCAGCAGCCGCGGCAATCAGCCCCAGCATTTT
TRBV18	TRBJ2-1	NA	NA	CASSPPSGGLYNEQFF	TGTGCCAGCTCACCACCATCGGGTGGATTATACAATGAGCAGTTCTTC
TRBV19	TRBJ1-3	NA	TRBD1	CASSQGGFGYTIYF	TGTGCCAGTAGTCAAGGGGGCTTCGGTTACACCATATATTTT